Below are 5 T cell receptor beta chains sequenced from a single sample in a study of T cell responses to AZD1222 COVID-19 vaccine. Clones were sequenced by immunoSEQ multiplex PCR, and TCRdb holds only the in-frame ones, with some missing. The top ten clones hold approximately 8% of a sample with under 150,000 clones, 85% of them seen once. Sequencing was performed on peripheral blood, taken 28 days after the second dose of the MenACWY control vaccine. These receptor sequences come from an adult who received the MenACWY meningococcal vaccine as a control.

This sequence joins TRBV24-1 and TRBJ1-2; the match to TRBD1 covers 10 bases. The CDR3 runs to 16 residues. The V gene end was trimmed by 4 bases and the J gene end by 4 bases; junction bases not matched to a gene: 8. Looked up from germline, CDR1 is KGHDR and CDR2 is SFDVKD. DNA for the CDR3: TGTGCCACCAGTGACCCCGGGACAGGGGATGTCTATGGCTACACCTTC. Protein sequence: CATSDPGTGDVYGYTF.

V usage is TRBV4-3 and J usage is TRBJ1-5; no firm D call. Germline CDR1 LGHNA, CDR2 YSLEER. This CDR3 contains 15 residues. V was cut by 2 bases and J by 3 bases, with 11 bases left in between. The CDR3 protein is CASSQTGFNNQPQHF. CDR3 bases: TGCGCCAGCAGCCAAACGGGGTTTAACAATCAGCCCCAGCATTTT.

The CDR3 spells CASRPGLAGETQYF. The CDR3 DNA sequence: TGTGCCAGCAGACCCGGACTAGCGGGAGAGACCCAGTACTTC. The chain couples TRBV28 to TRBJ2-5; 11 positions match TRBD2. V shed 6 bases, J shed 4 bases, and the junction held 4 bases outside the gene matches. The CDR3 runs 14 residues. Germline loops: CDR1 MDHEN, CDR2 SYDVKM.

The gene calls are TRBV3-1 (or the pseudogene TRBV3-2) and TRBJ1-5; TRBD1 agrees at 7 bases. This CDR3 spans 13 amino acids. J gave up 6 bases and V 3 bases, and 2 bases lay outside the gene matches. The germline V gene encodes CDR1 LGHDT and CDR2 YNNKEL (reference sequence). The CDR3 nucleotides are TGTGCCAGCAGCCATTCAGGGGGTCAGCCCCAGCATTTT. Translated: CASSHSGGQPQHF.

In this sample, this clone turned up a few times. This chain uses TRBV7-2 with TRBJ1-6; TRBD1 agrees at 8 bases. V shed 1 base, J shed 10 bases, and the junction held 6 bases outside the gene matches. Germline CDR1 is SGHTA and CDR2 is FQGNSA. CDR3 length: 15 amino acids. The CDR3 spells CASSLVQGAGSPLHF. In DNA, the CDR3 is TGTGCCAGCAGCTTAGTTCAGGGGGCAGGATCACCCCTCCACTTT. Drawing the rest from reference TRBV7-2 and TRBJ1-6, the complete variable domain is GAGVSQSPSNKVTEKGKDVELRCDPISGHTALYWYRQSLGQGLEFLIYFQGNSAPDKSGLPSDRFSAERTGGSVSTLTIQRTQQEDSAVYLCASSLVQGAGSPLHFGNGTRLTVT.